The sequence of this T cell receptor (beta chain) was determined in a study of shared T cell receptors in the human thymus. Clones were read by immunoSEQ multiplex PCR, and TCRdb kept only the in-frame ones, dropping some. The sample holds about 660,000 clones; 87% are singletons and the top ten take about 0.0094%. The sample was also linked to a second study, of human thymus T cells. That report adds: Thymic and blood repertoires seemed to favor certain V and J genes.

Sequenced sample: thymocytes. The receptor comes from a boy in the first two years of life with a congenital heart defect.

CDR3 loop: CASSFWKDRDVYEQYF. The CDR3 bases are TGTGCCAGCAGTTTTTGGAAGGACAGGGATGTGTACGAGCAGTACTTC. The V call is TRBV28, the J call TRBJ2-7, with 8 bases matching TRBD1. CDR1 and CDR2 (germline): MDHEN, SYDVKM. V trimming: 3 bases; J trimming: 4 bases; junction bases outside the gene matches: 11. The CDR3 covers 16 residues. Supplemented by reference TRBV28 and TRBJ2-7, the full variable domain reads DVKVTQSSRYLVKRTGEKVFLECVQDMDHENMFWYRQDPGLGLRLIYFSYDVKMKEKGDIPEGYSVSREKKERFSLILESASTNQTSMYLCASSFWKDRDVYEQYFGPGTRLTVT.